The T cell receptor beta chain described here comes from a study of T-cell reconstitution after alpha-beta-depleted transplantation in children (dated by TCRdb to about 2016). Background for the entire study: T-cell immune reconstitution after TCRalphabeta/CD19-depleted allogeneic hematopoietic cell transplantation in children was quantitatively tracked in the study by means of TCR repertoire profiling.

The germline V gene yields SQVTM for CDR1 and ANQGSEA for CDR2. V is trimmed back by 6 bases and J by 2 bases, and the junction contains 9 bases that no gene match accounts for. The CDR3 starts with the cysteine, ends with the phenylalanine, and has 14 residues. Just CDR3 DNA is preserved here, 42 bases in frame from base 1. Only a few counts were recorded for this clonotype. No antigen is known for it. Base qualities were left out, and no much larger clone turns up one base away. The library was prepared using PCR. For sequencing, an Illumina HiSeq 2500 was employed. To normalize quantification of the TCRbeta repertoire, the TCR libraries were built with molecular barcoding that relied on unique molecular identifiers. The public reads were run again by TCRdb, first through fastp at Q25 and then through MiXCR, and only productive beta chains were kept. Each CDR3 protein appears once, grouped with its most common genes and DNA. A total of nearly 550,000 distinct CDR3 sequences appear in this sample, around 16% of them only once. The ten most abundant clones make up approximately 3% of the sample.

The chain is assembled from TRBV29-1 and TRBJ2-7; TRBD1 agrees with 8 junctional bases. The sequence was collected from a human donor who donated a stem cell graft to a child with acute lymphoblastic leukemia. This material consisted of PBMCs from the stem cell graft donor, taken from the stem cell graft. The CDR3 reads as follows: CSVSGQGETYEQYF. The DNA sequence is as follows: TGCAGCGTCTCCGGACAGGGCGAGACCTACGAGCAGTACTTC.